This T cell receptor beta chain was identified in a study of blood T cell repertoires in COVID-19. Study-wide context: Some COVID-19 samples were acute and others convalescent; all came from the United States, Italy and Spain. From T cells, B-cell-depleted T cells, or PBMCs came the material, which was cDNA or gDNA.

As handled by the study authors: Estimation of nucleated cell counts relied on the amplification of reference gene primers. The repertoire was sequenced with immunoSEQ multiplex PCR; TCRdb's copy has only in-frame clones and lacks some. That table furnishes V, J and clone size, whereas the DNA furnished D and trimming. Among around 120,000 clones, almost 90% were seen once, and the ten largest hold almost 0.9%. This clonotype originated in a woman between 45 and 65 years old with active or convalescent COVID-19. Sequencing used peripheral blood.

CDR3 amino acids: CATSRGQGEHEQYF. CDR3 nucleotides: TGTGCCACCAGCAGGGGACAGGGCGAGCACGAGCAGTACTTC. V and J are TRBV15 and TRBJ2-7; 9 bases agree with TRBD1. Germline CDR1 reads LNHNV; CDR2 reads YYDKDF (reference sequence). The CDR3 is made up of 14 amino acids. With 3 bases clipped from V and 5 bases from J, the junction kept 5 bases outside the gene matches.